This TCR beta chain originates from a study of regulatory T cells in long-lasting Graves disease. Both iRepertoire HTBI primers and Arm-PCR of CDR3 regions were used to build the TCR beta libraries. Each CDR3 protein is one row after TCRdb ran MiXCR on the multiplex PCR reads. The sample has roughly 560,000 distinct CDR3 sequences; around 15% are singletons. From germline, CDR1 is LNHNV and CDR2 YYDKDF (reference sequence). The CDR3 has 13 amino acids. Trimming left V 9 bases short and J 2 bases short, with 12 bases between. This clonotype has just a few counts. Time point described: newly diagnosed GD, antithyroid drugs for less than 3 months. Following extraction of RNA from PBMCs, that RNA was used to make the TCR library. These sequences were also reported in another study, on T cells in Graves' hyperthyroidism and ophthalmopathy. That study reports: It was considered stable Graves' hyperthyroidism when ophthalmopathy did not progress within 18 months. HTBI primers were used for first-round RT-PCR of the TCR CDR3.

The receptor comes from a woman aged 40 to 65 with Graves disease. The chain links TRBV15 to TRBJ2-3; D is ambiguous. The sequenced sample was peripheral blood mononuclear cells (PBMCs), obtained at new diagnosis, from a patient treated with antithyroid drugs. For the CDR3, the DNA is TGTGCCACGACGGGTTCCTACACAGATACGCAGTATTTT. Amino acid sequence: CATTGSYTDTQYF.